This T cell receptor beta chain was observed in a study of blood T cell repertoires in COVID-19. Using immunoSEQ multiplex PCR, the repertoire was profiled, and TCRdb retains in-frame clones only, with some absent. This table holds 200,000 to 250,000 clones, approximately 75% found once. The CDR3 loop spans 15 amino acids. Germline CDR1 SEHNR, CDR2 FQNEAQ (reference sequence). V was pared by 5 bases and J by 7 bases, with 9 bases of the junction left unmatched. The receptor was isolated from a man between 35 and 55 years old who had recovered from COVID-19. The sample taken for sequencing was PBMCs or T cells enriched from blood (not recorded which). The chain employs TRBV7-9 and TRBJ1-3, with 9 bases fitting TRBD1. CDR3 nucleotides: TGTGCCAGCAGCCTGGATTTGGGGACAGGGAACACCATATATTTT. This encodes CASSLDLGTGNTIYF.